Presented here are 22 T cell receptor beta chains from one specimen sequenced in a study of shared clonotypes between healthy human individuals. Using immunoSEQ multiplex PCR, the repertoire was profiled, and TCRdb retains in-frame clones only, with some absent. The sample holds 1,400,000 or so clones, 98% seen once. Sequenced material: naive CD4+ T cells sorted from blood. Subset here: CD45RA+ positively selected. These receptors came from a man aged 30-40 years in good health.

For the CDR3, the DNA is TGTGCCAGCAGTGAACGTGGGGACGGATTGGTTGGCTACACCTTC. It encodes CASSERGDGLVGYTF. The chain combines TRBV6-1 with TRBJ1-2; TRBD1 is a possible D gene (5 bases). Per germline, CDR1 MNHNS and CDR2 SASEGT. Trimming pared 2 bases from V and 7 bases from J, leaving 17 bases between. The CDR3 length is 15 residues.

The V and J genes are TRBV21-1 and TRBJ1-5; TRBD1, the D gene given by the table, was not confirmed from the DNA. TRBV21-1 is a documented pseudogene. The CDR3 is 12 amino acids. The CDR3 sequence: CASTQDNQPQHF. CDR3 bases: TGTGCCAGCACCCAGGACAATCAGCCCCAGCATTTT.

Concerning this clone: At one end, the junction sequence differs from germline, possibly due to a read error. This rearrangement joins TRBV7-7 to TRBJ2-7; TRBD1 might be the D (6 bases). The length of the CDR3 is 15 residues. The germline gives CDR1 SSHAT, CDR2 FNYEAQ (reference sequence). CDR3 sequence (DNA): TGTGCTAGCAGCAAGGGACCGACAGGTCCCTACGAGCAGTACTTC. Amino acids: CASSKGPTGPYEQYF.

The J gene is TRBJ2-5, the V gene TRBV18; unclear D gene. The V end was cut by 3 bases, the J end by 6 bases, with 5 bases between. The CDR3 totals 11 residues. Looked up from germline, CDR1 is KGHSH and CDR2 is LQKENI. This chain's CDR3 is CASSPIQTQYF. The CDR3 nucleotides are TGTGCCAGCTCACCTATCCAGACCCAGTACTTC. The full variable domain, with the rest looked up from reference TRBV18 and TRBJ2-5, is NAGVMQNPRHLVRRRGQEARLRCSPMKGHSHVYWYRQLPEEGLKFMVYLQKENIIDESGMPKERFSAEFPKEGPSILRIQQVVRGDSAAYFCASSPIQTQYFGPGTRLLVL.

The chain uses TRBV4-1 and TRBJ2-1, with no clear D. Trimming pared 5 bases from V and 5 bases from J, leaving 19 bases between. Germline V gene sequence: CDR1 MGHRA, CDR2 YSYEKL. This CDR3 spans 16 amino acids. CDR3 sequence reads: CASSTISRLPHNEQFF. The CDR3 coding sequence is TGCGCCAGCAGCACTATCTCTCGACTCCCACACAATGAGCAGTTCTTC.

This clone appeared once. J is TRBJ2-7 and V is TRBV9; 10 nucleotides match TRBD2. V lost 4 bases and J lost 4; bases outside the gene matches: 14. This CDR3 contains 17 residues. Germline assignment: CDR1 SGDLS and CDR2 YYNGEE. The CDR3 protein is CASSSGLAESTVYEQYF. The CDR3, as DNA: TGTGCCAGCAGCAGCGGACTAGCGGAGTCTACAGTTTACGAGCAGTACTTC.

The CDR3 reads CASSEIGTGVTGELFF. CDR3 DNA sequence: TGTGCCAGCAGTGAGATTGGGACAGGGGTCACCGGGGAGCTGTTTTTT. The rearrangement uses TRBV2 and TRBJ2-2; 10 bases line up with TRBD1. Germline V gives CDR1 SNHLY, CDR2 FYNNEI. V trimming: 3 bases; J trimming: 4 bases; junction bases outside the gene matches: 5. The CDR3 consists of 16 residues.

The J gene is TRBJ1-2, the V gene TRBV18; D perhaps matches TRBD1 (5 bases). With 3 bases removed from V and 5 bases from J, the gap between germline ends came to 31 bases. CDR3 size: 20 residues. Germline V CDR1 and CDR2: KGHSH, LQKENI. The CDR3 nucleotides are TGTGCCAGCTCACCTAGGGTGACAGCAGGCTCGGGGCCAGACCTTTATGGCTACACCTTC. Amino acids: CASSPRVTAGSGPDLYGYTF.

The chain joins TRBV7-2 to TRBJ2-2; D remains ambiguous. Trimming shortened V by 5 bases and J by 5 bases, and 12 bases separated the two germline ends. The CDR3 totals 14 residues. Germline loops: CDR1 SGHTA, CDR2 FQGNSA. CDR3 DNA sequence: TGTGCCAGCAGCCCCTTACACCCAACCGGGGAGCTGTTTTTT. Protein: CASSPLHPTGELFF.

The rearrangement links TRBV5-1 to TRBJ2-5; TRBD1 matches 7 bases. V shed 2 bases and J 2 bases; nucleotides not matched to a gene: 3. The CDR3 consists of 14 residues. Germline loops: CDR1 SGHRS, CDR2 YFSETQ. CDR3 sequence (DNA): TGCGCCAGCAGCTTCGACAGGGCACAAGAGACCCAGTACTTC. As protein: CASSFDRAQETQYF.

This chain connects TRBV6-6 to TRBJ2-7, with a tentative D call TRBD2 (6 bases). V dropped 0 bases and J dropped 3 bases, with 15 bases sitting between them. The V gene's germline CDR1 is MNHNY and CDR2 SVGAGI (reference sequence). The CDR3 is 16 amino acids. DNA of the CDR3: TGTGCCAGCAGTTACTCGCAGACTAGATCCCACTACGAGCAGTACTTC. Protein: CASSYSQTRSHYEQYF.

As to this clone: The sample has other DNA sequences that encode this CDR3 too. The V and J genes are TRBV25-1 and TRBJ1-1; D is unclear. CDR3 length: 13 amino acids. Trimming cost V 4 bases and J 0 bases, with 6 bases left between them. Germline-derived CDR1 and CDR2 are MGHDK and SYGVNS. The CDR3 is CASSVGVNTEAFF. The CDR3 bases are TGTGCCAGCAGTGTCGGGGTGAACACTGAAGCTTTCTTT.

The rearrangement uses TRBV28 and TRBJ2-1, with TRBD1 matching 7 bases. The CDR3 covers 12 residues. Germline-derived CDR1 and CDR2 are MDHEN and SYDVKM. V lost 3 bases and J lost 13; bases outside the gene matches: 6. The chain's CDR3 is CASSLSGTVQFF. The CDR3 nucleotides read TGTGCCAGCAGTTTGTCCGGGACAGTACAGTTCTTC.

The rearrangement joins TRBV7-2 to TRBJ1-4, with D maybe TRBD1 (5 bases). Germline V gene lookup returns CDR1 SGHTA and CDR2 FQGNSA. V gave up 5 bases and J gave up 0 bases, with 13 bases separating them. There are 16 residues in the CDR3. CDR3 loop: CASSPWGGTTNEKLFF. Written as DNA, the CDR3 is TGTGCCAGCAGCCCCTGGGGGGGAACAACTAATGAAAAACTGTTTTTT. Looking up the rest from reference TRBV7-2 and TRBJ1-4 gives the full variable domain: GAGVSQSPSNKVTEKGKDVELRCDPISGHTALYWYRQSLGQGLEFLIYFQGNSAPDKSGLPSDRFSAERTGGSVSTLTIQRTQQEDSAVYLCASSPWGGTTNEKLFFGSGTQLSVL.

The rearrangement joins TRBV7-9 to TRBJ2-1, with 9 positions matching TRBD2. CDR1 is SEHNR, CDR2 FQNEAQ, per germline (reference sequence). CDR3 length: 14 residues. The V and J ends lost 4 bases and 10 bases, in that order; junction bases with no gene match: 8. The CDR3 loop is CASSYSGSTEEQFF. The CDR3 DNA is TGTGCCAGCAGCTATAGCGGGAGTACGGAAGAGCAGTTCTTC.

The rearrangement uses TRBV7-2 and TRBJ1-2; 8 bases agree with TRBD1. This CDR3 has 14 residues. J lost 4 bases, V lost 2 bases, and 3 bases had no gene match. Germline loops: CDR1 SGHTA, CDR2 FQGNSA. The CDR3 DNA follows: TGTGCCAGCAGCTTATCCGACAGGGGCTATGGCTACACCTTC. Residues: CASSLSDRGYGYTF.

The chain recombines TRBV7-8 with TRBJ2-1; D unresolved. V lost 4 bases and J lost 8, with 18 bases in between. Looked up from germline, CDR1 is SGHVS and CDR2 is FQNEAQ. This CDR3 is 15 amino acids long. In DNA, the CDR3 is TGTGCCAGCAGCTCCCCCCCGATCCTGAGCGATGAGCAGTTCTTC. Translating it yields CASSSPPILSDEQFF.

The chain couples TRBV18 to TRBJ2-5, with a possible D match to TRBD2 (6 bases). This CDR3 has 13 amino acids. V gave up 0 bases and J gave up 8 bases, with 10 bases separating them. Germline CDR1 reads KGHSH; CDR2 reads LQKENI. CDR3 protein: CASSPPTSSTQYF. Here the CDR3 DNA reads TGTGCCAGCTCACCACCCACTAGCTCCACCCAGTACTTC.

V usage is TRBV30 and J usage is TRBJ2-3; D not certain. V was clipped by 2 bases and J by 4 bases, with 4 bases between them. CDR1 is GTSNPN and CDR2 is SVGIG in the germline V gene (reference sequence). The CDR3 consists of 11 residues. CDR3 DNA sequence: TGTGCCTGGAGTAATCCAGATACGCAGTATTTT. Encoded protein: CAWSNPDTQYF.

About this clone: The identical CDR3 is also encoded by other nucleotide sequences in the sample. The J gene is TRBJ1-4, the V gene TRBV7-7; D unresolved. The V and J ends lost 4 bases and 7 bases respectively, with 10 bases between them. Germline V CDR1 and CDR2: SSHAT, FNYEAQ (reference sequence). The CDR3 has 13 amino acids. The CDR3 loop is CASSSTAGEKLFF. The CDR3 bases are TGTGCCAGCAGCTCAACTGCAGGTGAAAAACTGTTTTTT.

The chain carries TRBV11-2 and TRBJ2-7; TRBD2 matches 7 bases. The CDR3 totals 15 residues. Per the germline V gene, CDR1 is SGHAT and CDR2 is FQNNGV. V gave up 0 bases and J gave up 7 bases; unmatched junction bases: 9. The CDR3, as DNA: TGTGCCAGCAGCTTAGAGACTAGCTTAACTAGGGAGCAGTACTTC. This translates into CASSLETSLTREQYF.

A note on this clone: Within the sample, other DNA sequences also encode this same CDR3. The CDR3 loop reads CASSVVGSGNEQFF. CDR3 coding DNA: TGTGCCAGCAGCGTAGTGGGCAGTGGCAATGAGCAGTTCTTC. The chain is built from TRBV9 and TRBJ2-1, with D uncertain. The CDR3 sequence is 14 residues long. The germline V gene has CDR1 SGDLS and CDR2 YYNGEE. V lost 0 bases and J 6 bases, leaving 10 bases between the germline ends.